This record covers a single TCR beta chain. Its antigen is currently not known. Per-base quality was not reported, and no clone a single base away is much larger than it. The sample originates from a study of prognosis after radiotherapy for stage I lung cancer (dated by TCRdb to about 2021). Concerning the study at large: Between early 2018 and early 2019, approximately 18 stage I NSCLC patients were enrolled in Nanjing, China. Oligometastatic NSCLC after surgical resection of the primary tumor was present in four or five patients, while newly diagnosed primary stage I lung tumors were present in over 13. Every patient was deemed medically inoperable, more than ten because of comorbidities and 7 because they refused surgery. The cohort included 10 to 15 men and more than 5 women, with a median age of approximately 73 years and a range of about 50 to 84 years. Tumor histology was squamous cell carcinoma in 6 to 8 patients and adenocarcinoma in approximately 11. Using image-guided IMRT or VMAT, SBRT was delivered in 3 to 5 fractions at a biologically effective dose of at least 100 Gy. No patient received concurrent therapy alongside SBRT. Distant metastases were developed by four of the 19 patients after SBRT, at a median of 7 months, whereas no significant progression was observed in the other 15 patients. The study profiled peripheral blood TCR beta repertoires from stage I NSCLC patients before and after stereotactic body radiotherapy and related them to distant failure. A total of around 40 blood samples from 20 or so patients were sequenced, with one sample obtained before and one obtained after SBRT for each patient. Findings and caveats that apply to the study as a whole: Tumor specificity of expanded TCR clones was not determined. TRBV and TRBJ usage frequencies reportedly differed by metastasis status, in two V genes at baseline and in nine V and two J genes after SBRT. No adjustment for multiple comparisons was applied to any of the reported P values. After SBRT, the count of unique TCR clones dropped from a median of roughly 9,300 beforehand to 6,500 to 8,000 afterward (Wilcoxon paired P=0.011). The study was limited by the small cohort and short follow-up, and independent validation of the study findings is required. Post-SBRT Shannon entropy and its change from baseline were lower in patients who developed distant metastases; baseline Shannon entropy was not associated with metastases.

Two rounds of multiplex PCR were used to amplify the TCR beta CDR3 region from genomic DNA. In the first round of PCR, primers specific to each TRBV and TRBJ gene were used, and the primer sequences are filed in Chinese patent CN105087789A. The second PCR round used universal primers. The Roche High Pure PCR Template Preparation Kit was used to extract genomic DNA from the frozen PBMCs. An Illumina HiSeq 3000 was used to sequence the libraries paired-end with 151 bp reads. In the authors' own workflow: CutAdapt was used to remove raw reads lacking the multiplex PCR primer sequences. PEAR was used to merge high-quality paired reads into contigs. By alignment to reference sequences, MiXCR assigned TRB V, D and J gene segments to each contig. To remove sequencing errors, CDR3 sequences were clustered according to base quality and sequence similarity. Diversity was calculated as Shannon entropy divided by the natural log of the number of productive TCR sequences. To get clonality, Shannon entropy was divided by the natural log of the number of unique clonotypes, and that result was subtracted from one. Using the Youden index from ROC curves, the researchers picked the repertoire-metric cut-offs for progression-free survival, and all analyses were carried out in R 3.5.3. The public reads were quality trimmed at Q25 with fastp and then assembled into clones with MiXCR by TCRdb, keeping productive beta chains. Each entry is one CDR3 protein sequence, shown with its most common DNA and genes. The V and J calls follow TCRdb's processing rather than the paper's. The sample data list 20,000 to 25,000 distinct CDR3 sequences, and roughly two fifths of these were observed just once. The biggest ten clones account for 20% to 25% of the sample.

No patient had a history of other malignancies or prior chemotherapy or radiotherapy, and all had node-negative disease on CT and PET/CT. Six milliliters of peripheral venous blood were drawn into EDTA tubes at each of two time points. PBMCs were isolated by Ficoll-Paque Plus density-gradient centrifugation. Right after collection, samples were placed at -80 degrees C and kept there until analysis. The CDR3 has 18 amino acids, counting the end cysteine and phenylalanine. Of the read, only the CDR3 DNA is kept; its 54 bases are in frame from base 1. V drops 4 bases and J drops 4 bases, leaving 24 bases in between. The germline V gene (reference sequence) sets CDR1 to LNHDA and CDR2 to SQIVND.

The chain joins TRBV19 to TRBJ2-3; matching of 5 bases hints at TRBD1 as the D gene. The receptor was derived from a donor over 45 with non-small cell lung cancer. The material was PBMCs, obtained before or after stereotactic body radiation therapy (not recorded which). The DNA reads TGTGCCAGTAGTACCCTGTGGCAGGGAACGACAAGTGCAGATACGCAGTATTTT. This yields the protein CASSTLWQGTTSADTQYF. Where the CDR3 stops, the reference TRBV19 and TRBJ2-3 genes take over; the full variable domain is DGGITQSPKYLFRKEGQNVTLSCEQNLNHDAMYWYRQDPGQGLRLIYYSQIVNDFQKGDIAEGYSVSREKKESFPLTVTSAQKNPTAFYLCASSTLWQGTTSADTQYFGPGTRLTVL.